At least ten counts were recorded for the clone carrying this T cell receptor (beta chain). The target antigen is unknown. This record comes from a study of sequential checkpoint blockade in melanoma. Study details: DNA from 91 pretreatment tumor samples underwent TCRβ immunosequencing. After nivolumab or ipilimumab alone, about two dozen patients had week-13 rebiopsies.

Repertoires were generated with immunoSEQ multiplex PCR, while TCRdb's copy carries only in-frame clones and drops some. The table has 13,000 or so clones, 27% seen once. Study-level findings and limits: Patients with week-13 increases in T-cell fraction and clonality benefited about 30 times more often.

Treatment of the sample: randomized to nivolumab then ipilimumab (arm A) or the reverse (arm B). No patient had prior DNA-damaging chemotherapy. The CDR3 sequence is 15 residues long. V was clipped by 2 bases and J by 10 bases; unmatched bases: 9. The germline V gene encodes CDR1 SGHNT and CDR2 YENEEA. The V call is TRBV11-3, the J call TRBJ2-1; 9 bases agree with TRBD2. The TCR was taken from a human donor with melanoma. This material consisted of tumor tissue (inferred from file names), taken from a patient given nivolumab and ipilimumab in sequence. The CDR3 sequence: CASSLFSGSIIEQFF. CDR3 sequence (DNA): TGTGCCAGCAGCTTATTTAGCGGGAGTATTATAGAGCAGTTCTTC. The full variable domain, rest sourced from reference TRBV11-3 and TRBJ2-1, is EAGVVQSPRYKIIEKKQPVAFWCNPISGHNTLYWYLQNLGQGPELLIRYENEEAVDDSQLPKDRFSAERLKGVDSTLKIQPAELGDSAVYLCASSLFSGSIIEQFFGPGTRLTVL.